The TCR beta chain described here comes from a study of blood T cell repertoires in COVID-19. This CDR3 is 15 amino acids long. The V gene end was trimmed by 8 bases and the J gene end by 0 bases; junction bases not matched to a gene: 7. CDR1 is WSHSY, CDR2 SAAADI, per germline. The protocol was immunoSEQ multiplex PCR, while the TCRdb copy is restricted to in-frame clones and leaves out a portion. The sample lists about 150,000 clones; 75% to 85% were seen once. The chain combines TRBV10-2 with TRBJ2-3; 8 nucleotides match TRBD2. Sequenced: peripheral blood. This TCR derives from a human donor with acute or convalescent COVID-19. The donor label of this sample is uncertain. In nucleotides, the CDR3 is TGCGCCAGCGCCTTGAAGCGGGGGAGCACAGATACGCAGTATTTT. Amino acid sequence: CASALKRGSTDTQYF.